The 9 T cell receptor beta chains below all came from one sample that was sequenced in a study of blood T cells in healthy people across ages. The second PCR ran about 6 to 12 cycles with a sample-barcoded 5' primer and J-beta primers. One entry per CDR3 protein, called by TCRdb with MiXCR from the 5' RACE reads. The top ten hold around a sixth of the sample, which has 550,000 to 650,000 distinct CDR3 sequences, about 30% seen once. The sequenced sample consisted of blood. These receptors came from a woman older than 75 in good health.

The V call is TRBV28, the J call TRBJ2-1; tentatively, D is TRBD2 (5 bases). The CDR3 loop spans 11 amino acids. Trimming stripped 11 bases from V and 6 bases from J, with 11 bases between. CDR1 and CDR2 from the germline V gene are MDHEN and SYDVKM. The CDR3, as DNA: TGTGCCGCGGGCCAGTTCAATGAGCAGTTCTTC. Its translation: CAAGQFNEQFF.

This clonotype was counted between two and nine times. This may be a read error: a much more frequent sequence differs by one nucleotide. V and J are TRBV7-2 and TRBJ2-1, with TRBD2 matching 12 bases. The CDR3 runs to 17 residues. Germline V CDR1 and CDR2: SGHTA, FQGNSA. J was trimmed by 4 bases and V by 0 bases; bases with no gene match: 4. The CDR3 sequence is CASSLAPTSGGYNEQFF. CDR3 in DNA: TGTGCCAGCAGCTTAGCCCCGACTAGCGGGGGTTACAATGAGCAGTTCTTC. Full variable domain (missing parts from reference TRBV7-2 and TRBJ2-1): GAGVSQSPSNKVTEKGKDVELRCDPISGHTALYWYRQSLGQGLEFLIYFQGNSAPDKSGLPSDRFSAERTGGSVSTLTIQRTQQEDSAVYLCASSLAPTSGGYNEQFFGPGTRLTVL.

This clonotype has a count of ten or more. V is TRBV20-1 and J is TRBJ2-1; no reliable D call. The length of the CDR3 is 11 residues. V lost 2 bases to trimming and J lost 5 bases, with 4 bases between them. Germline V gene sequence: CDR1 DFQATT, CDR2 SNEGSKA (reference sequence). The DNA of the CDR3 is TGCAGTGCTAGACCCAACAATGAGCAGTTCTTC. This sequence encodes CSARPNNEQFF.

This clonotype was picked up a small number of times. This chain joins TRBV30 and TRBJ2-3; 7 bases agree with TRBD1. Germline V CDR1 and CDR2: GTSNPN, SVGIG (reference sequence). Unmatched junction bases numbered 7, after V lost 7 bases and J lost 0 bases. The CDR3 sequence is 14 residues long. The CDR3: CASKRQGSTDTQYF. For the CDR3, the DNA is TGTGCCTCCAAGAGACAGGGAAGCACAGATACGCAGTATTTT.

The chain couples TRBV15 to TRBJ1-3; D gene uncertain. Germline assignment: CDR1 LNHNV and CDR2 YYDKDF (reference sequence). The CDR3 consists of 16 residues. Trimming shortened V by 3 bases and J by 2 bases, and 14 bases separated the two germline ends. The CDR3 nucleotides are TGTGCCACCAGCAGTAAACAGACAACGACTGGAAACACCATATATTTT. It is translated as CATSSKQTTTGNTIYF. Looking up the rest from reference TRBV15 and TRBJ1-3 gives the full variable domain: DAMVIQNPRYQVTQFGKPVTLSCSQTLNHNVMYWYQQKSSQAPKLLFHYYDKDFNNEADTPDNFQSRRPNTSFCFLDIRSPGLGDTAMYLCATSSKQTTTGNTIYFGEGSWLTVV.

This clonotype was recorded a few times. One end of the junction varies from germline; a read error may be responsible. This chain uses TRBV6-5 with TRBJ2-3; the D gene is possibly TRBD2 (7 bases). The CDR3 is 15 residues long. The V gene's germline CDR1 is MNHEY and CDR2 SVGAGI. The DNA for the CDR3 is TGTGCCAGCAGTCCCACGGGGGGCCAGACAGATACGCGGTATTTT. Its translation: CASSPTGGQTDTRYF.

This clonotype was counted at least ten times. CDR3 nucleotide sequence: TGTGCCAGCAGTCCGGGCGGTCCTCAGCCCCAGCATTTT. Translated, it gives CASSPGGPQPQHF. The rearrangement joins TRBV12-3 or TRBV12-4 to TRBJ1-5; no reliable D call. Trimming shortened V by 5 bases and J by 6 bases, and 11 bases separated the two germline ends. This CDR3 comprises 13 residues.

This clonotype occurred many times. The chain joins TRBV28 to TRBJ1-5, with TRBD1 identical over 8 bases. V lost 3 bases to trimming and J lost 4 bases; unmatched junction nucleotides: 14. The germline CDR1 and CDR2 sequences are MDHEN and SYDVKM. CDR3 size: 18 residues. The CDR3 DNA reads as TGTGCCAGCAGTTTCCTGGACAGGGTTCGAGTTCGGAATCAGCCCCAGCATTTT. This encodes CASSFLDRVRVRNQPQHF.

The rearrangement uses TRBV20-1 and TRBJ1-2; 7 bases map to TRBD1. This CDR3 has 16 amino acids. Germline assignment: CDR1 DFQATT and CDR2 SNEGSKA (reference sequence). V was clipped by 1 base and J by 6 bases; unmatched bases: 14. The CDR3 sequence: CSARASSRTGLDGYTF. CDR3 in DNA: TGCAGTGCTAGAGCTTCCTCAAGGACAGGCCTGGATGGCTACACCTTC.